A single sample is the source of the 30 T cell receptor beta chains below, sequenced in a study of OX40 agonist ivuxolimab in advanced cancers. Some clones are missing from TCRdb's copy, which holds only in-frame ones; the method was immunoSEQ multiplex PCR. The table has 100,000 to 120,000 clones, roughly nine tenths seen once; the top ten hold less than 0.3%. The sequenced sample was CD4+ or CD8+ T cells sorted from blood, obtained in a trial of the OX40 agonist ivuxolimab. The receptors were sampled from an adult with an advanced solid tumor such as melanoma, head and neck, liver or kidney cancer.

This chain links TRBV19 with TRBJ2-6; D perhaps matches TRBD1 (5 bases). Trimming pared 5 bases from V and 4 bases from J, leaving 15 bases between. There are 16 residues in the CDR3. In germline, CDR1 is LNHDA, CDR2 SQIVND (reference sequence). CDR3 DNA sequence: TGTGCCAGTAGTGCCGCCGCCAGGGCCGGGGCCAACGTCCTGACTTTC. This gives the protein CASSAAARAGANVLTF.

This clone was seen only a few times. This chain joins TRBV6-1 and TRBJ1-6; D gene unclear. The V gene's germline CDR1 is MNHNS and CDR2 SASEGT. V lost 8 bases, J lost 9 bases, and 20 bases lay in between. This CDR3 contains 15 residues. The CDR3 nucleotides read TGTGCCAGCCACATCGACGGCAGCCCTTCTTCACCCCTCCACTTT. Amino acids: CASHIDGSPSSPLHF.

The J gene is TRBJ1-1, the V gene TRBV6-5, with D possibly TRBD1 on 5 matching bases. The CDR3 totals 14 residues. The germline V gene encodes CDR1 MNHEY and CDR2 SVGAGI. Trimming cost V 0 bases and J 6 bases, with 11 bases left between them. The CDR3 sequence is CASSYSRGEAEAFF. The CDR3 nucleotides read TGTGCCAGCAGTTACTCCCGGGGGGAGGCTGAAGCTTTCTTT.

The rearrangement links TRBV5-4 to TRBJ1-5, with 7 positions matching TRBD1. The CDR3 is 14 amino acids. V lost 4 bases and J lost 3; bases outside the gene matches: 4. Germline-derived CDR1 and CDR2 are SGHNT and YYREEE (reference sequence). The CDR3 protein is CASSRQGFNQPQHF. CDR3 bases: TGTGCCAGCAGCCGACAGGGTTTCAATCAGCCCCAGCATTTT. Supplemented by reference TRBV5-4 and TRBJ1-5, the full variable domain reads ETGVTQSPTHLIKTRGQQVTLRCSSQSGHNTVSWYQQALGQGPQFIFQYYREEENGRGNFPPRFSGLQFPNYSSELNVNALELDDSALYLCASSRQGFNQPQHFGDGTRLSIL.

This clone occurred a few times. This chain uses TRBV28 with TRBJ1-1; weak D call: TRBD1 (6 bases). This CDR3 contains 15 residues. Germline V gives CDR1 MDHEN, CDR2 SYDVKM. Trimming pared 3 bases from V and 1 base from J, leaving 12 bases between. CDR3 region: CASSFPGAWNTEAFF. The CDR3 DNA follows: TGTGCCAGCAGTTTTCCGGGGGCATGGAACACTGAAGCTTTCTTT.

The CDR3 nucleotides read TGTGCCAGCAGCCGCCGGGGACAGGGGGTACAAGAGACCCAGTACTTC. It specifies CASSRRGQGVQETQYF. The rearrangement joins TRBV5-8 to TRBJ2-5, with 11 bases that match TRBD1. The CDR3 consists of 16 residues. Looked up from germline, CDR1 is SGHTS and CDR2 is YDEGEE. The junction had 7 bases not matched to a gene; V was cut back by 4 bases and J by 2 bases.

The table lists this clone with a few counts. V is TRBV30 and J is TRBJ1-1, with a tentative D call TRBD1 (6 bases). The CDR3 consists of 13 residues. Germline loops: CDR1 GTSNPN, CDR2 SVGIG (reference sequence). The V and J ends lost 5 bases and 0 bases respectively, with 10 bases between them. This CDR3 reads CAWSTGLNTEAFF. CDR3 DNA sequence: TGTGCCTGGTCGACAGGTTTGAACACTGAAGCTTTCTTT.

Here the CDR3 reads CASSLGASGGQETQYF. CDR3 nucleotides: TGTGCCAGCAGCCTAGGAGCTAGCGGGGGGCAAGAGACCCAGTACTTC. The chain combines TRBV7-2 with TRBJ2-5; 11 nucleotides align to TRBD2. Germline V CDR1 and CDR2: SGHTA, FQGNSA. Trimming cost V 5 bases and J 2 bases; bases outside gene matches: 7. The CDR3 has 16 amino acids.

The CDR3 DNA sequence: TGTGCCAGCAGTGAAATGGGGATGTACACCGGGGAGCTGTTTTTT. It yields the protein CASSEMGMYTGELFF. The chain uses TRBV2 and TRBJ2-2; D is unresolved. Germline-derived CDR1 and CDR2 are SNHLY and FYNNEI. The CDR3 is made up of 15 amino acids. Trimming removed 2 bases at V and 3 bases at J, with 10 bases between.

The chain carries TRBV4-3 and TRBJ1-2; D not resolved. Germline assignment: CDR1 LGHNA and CDR2 YSLEER. V lost 0 bases, J lost 6 bases, and 11 bases lay in between. This CDR3 is 14 amino acids long. The CDR3 sequence: CASSQDLEAHGYTF. The CDR3 nucleotides read TGCGCCAGCAGCCAAGATCTGGAGGCGCATGGCTACACCTTC.

The rearrangement uses TRBV6-5 and TRBJ2-7; D gene unclear. Germline CDR1 reads MNHEY; CDR2 reads SVGAGI. V lost 5 bases and J 6 bases, leaving 8 bases between the germline ends. This CDR3 contains 11 residues. The DNA of the CDR3 is TGTGCCAGCAGTGAATTGAGCGAGCAGTACTTC. It encodes CASSELSEQYF.

The chain links TRBV11-2 to TRBJ2-5; D possibly corresponds to TRBD1 (5 bases). V dropped 0 bases and J dropped 5 bases, with 13 bases sitting between them. The CDR3 length is 15 residues. Germline lookup yields CDR1 SGHAT and CDR2 FQNNGV. CDR3 amino acids: CASSLDKRGAETQYF. CDR3 sequence (DNA): TGTGCCAGCAGCTTAGATAAAAGGGGCGCCGAGACCCAGTACTTC.

The chain combines TRBV6-5 with TRBJ2-1, with a weak D call TRBD1 (6 bases). CDR1 is MNHEY and CDR2 is SVGAGI in the germline V gene. V was clipped by 6 bases and J by 6 bases, with 18 bases between them. The length of the CDR3 is 15 residues. The CDR3 sequence is CASSGQSFTRNEQFF. DNA of the CDR3: TGTGCCAGCAGCGGACAGTCCTTTACCCGCAATGAGCAGTTCTTC.

J is TRBJ2-2 and V is TRBV7-3; 7 nucleotides agree with TRBD1. Per germline, CDR1 SGHTA and CDR2 FQGTGA. The CDR3 totals 17 residues. With V trimmed by 6 bases and J by 3 bases, 13 bases remained unmatched. The CDR3 coding sequence is TGTGCCAGCAGTCTCCGAGGTACAGGGGTAGACACCGGGGAGCTGTTTTTT. This encodes CASSLRGTGVDTGELFF.

The CDR3 DNA reads TGCGCCAGCAGCTTGGGAGTAATGAACACCGGGGAGCTGTTTTTT. Protein product: CASSLGVMNTGELFF. The V gene is TRBV5-1, the J gene TRBJ2-2; the D is unclear. The CDR3 length is 15 residues. CDR1 and CDR2 (germline): SGHRS, YFSETQ. The V and J ends lost 0 bases and 1 base respectively, with 7 bases between them.

V and J are TRBV27 and TRBJ1-1, with TRBD1 as a possible D gene (5 bases). Per the germline V gene, CDR1 is MNHEY and CDR2 is SMNVEV (reference sequence). CDR3 length: 14 amino acids. Trimming stripped 5 bases from V and 4 bases from J, with 14 bases between. The CDR3, as DNA: TGTGCCAGCAGTGATCATGGAAGGGGCACTGAAGCTTTCTTT. Translating it yields CASSDHGRGTEAFF.

This clone was picked up one time. The rearrangement uses TRBV9 and TRBJ1-6; 9 bases are a match to TRBD1. V lost 1 base and J lost 8; bases outside the gene matches: 4. The CDR3 sequence is 15 residues long. CDR1 is SGDLS and CDR2 is YYNGEE in the germline V gene. The CDR3: CASSVTGGGYSPLHF. The DNA for the CDR3 is TGTGCCAGCAGCGTAACAGGGGGCGGGTATTCACCCCTCCACTTT.

This chain connects TRBV4-3 to TRBJ1-2, with 7 bases matching TRBD1. CDR3 length: 17 residues. V gave up 0 bases and J gave up 6 bases; unmatched junction bases: 13. Germline CDR1 and CDR2: LGHNA and YSLEER. In DNA form, the CDR3 reads TGCGCCAGCAGCCAAGATCTTGCGGGACAGTTCCAGGATGGCTACACCTTC. It is translated as CASSQDLAGQFQDGYTF.

This chain joins TRBV30 and TRBJ1-6; the D gene is possibly TRBD1 (5 bases). The germline V gene encodes CDR1 GTSNPN and CDR2 SVGIG (reference sequence). This CDR3 is built from 16 residues. Trimming removed 0 bases at V and 2 bases at J, with 11 bases between. The CDR3 spells CAWSVPGGTYNSPLHF. CDR3 bases: TGTGCCTGGAGTGTACCTGGGGGGACCTATAATTCACCCCTCCACTTT.

V usage is TRBV6-5 and J usage is TRBJ1-1; the D is unclear. The germline gives CDR1 MNHEY, CDR2 SVGAGI. This CDR3 region has 13 residues. V was clipped by 6 bases and J by 10 bases, with 18 bases between them. In nucleotides, the CDR3 is TGTGCCAGCAGCCCCCCCGCGACCACCGGAGCTTTCTTT. Translating it yields CASSPPATTGAFF.

This rearrangement joins TRBV7-2 to TRBJ1-2; possible D gene TRBD1, 5 bases. Germline assignment: CDR1 SGHTA and CDR2 FQGNSA. This CDR3 spans 15 amino acids. The V gene lost 5 bases and the J gene lost 5 bases, with 18 bases spanning the gap. The CDR3 reads CASSLGGAGSYGYTF. The CDR3 nucleotides read TGTGCCAGCAGCCTAGGCGGGGCAGGTAGTTATGGCTACACCTTC.

This clone was seen only a few times. The chain combines TRBV5-1 with TRBJ1-6, with D uncertain. The CDR3 has 14 amino acids. In germline, CDR1 is SGHRS, CDR2 YFSETQ. V lost 4 bases and J lost 6, with 11 bases in between. CDR3 sequence reads: CASSALDGNSPLHF. The CDR3 nucleotides are TGCGCCAGCAGCGCACTGGACGGTAATTCACCCCTCCACTTT.

This rearrangement joins TRBV7-9 to TRBJ1-2; D is perhaps TRBD1 (5 bases). Deletions cut 5 bases from V and 0 bases from J, with 16 bases between. CDR3 size: 16 residues. Germline assignment: CDR1 SEHNR and CDR2 FQNEAQ (reference sequence). The DNA of the CDR3 is TGTGCCAGCAGCACCTCAGCTGGGACCTCTAACTATGGCTACACCTTC. It is translated as CASSTSAGTSNYGYTF.

The chain joins TRBV19 to TRBJ1-5, with D perhaps matching TRBD1 (6 bases). The germline V and J ends were trimmed by 7 bases and 1 base, with 11 bases remaining between them. CDR1 is LNHDA, CDR2 SQIVND, per germline (reference sequence). The CDR3 length is 14 residues. For the CDR3, the DNA is TGTGCCAGTAACCAGGGACAAAGCAATCAGCCCCAGCATTTT. Encoded protein: CASNQGQSNQPQHF. The whole variable domain, filled in from reference TRBV19 and TRBJ1-5, reads DGGITQSPKYLFRKEGQNVTLSCEQNLNHDAMYWYRQDPGQGLRLIYYSQIVNDFQKGDIAEGYSVSREKKESFPLTVTSAQKNPTAFYLCASNQGQSNQPQHFGDGTRLSIL.

In this sample, this clone turned up once. V gene TRBV30 combines with J gene TRBJ1-5; TRBD1 might be the D (5 bases). The CDR3 loop spans 13 amino acids. Trimming left V 2 bases short and J 5 bases short, with 10 bases between. The germline V gene encodes CDR1 GTSNPN and CDR2 SVGIG (reference sequence). The CDR3 bases are TGTGCCTGGAGTCTCGGGACCTATCAGCCCCAGCATTTT. Its translation is CAWSLGTYQPQHF.

This clone was recorded a few times. The rearrangement joins TRBV30 to TRBJ2-7, with a weak D call TRBD2 (5 bases). CDR1 is GTSNPN and CDR2 is SVGIG in the germline V gene (reference sequence). V lost 4 bases, J lost 0 bases, and 13 bases lay in between. The CDR3 totals 14 residues. The CDR3 nucleotides are TGTGCCTGGAATTTGGCTGGGAGCTCCTACGAGCAGTACTTC. Its translation is CAWNLAGSSYEQYF.

The chain has TRBV29-1 and TRBJ1-2; the D gene is possibly TRBD1 (5 bases). Trimming took 4 bases from V and 4 from J, leaving 13 bases between them. Germline-derived CDR1 and CDR2 are SQVTM and ANQGSEA. This CDR3 has 13 residues. In DNA form, the CDR3 reads TGCAGCGTTGGGAACAGACAGACCTATGGCTACACCTTC. This gives the protein CSVGNRQTYGYTF.

The chain carries TRBV4-1 and TRBJ2-1; D perhaps matches TRBD2 (5 bases). The CDR3 consists of 14 residues. The V gene lost 1 base and the J gene lost 7 bases, with 11 bases spanning the gap. CDR1 MGHRA and CDR2 YSYEKL come from the germline V gene. The CDR3 region has the DNA TGCGCCAGCAGCCAAGGGGAAAGGAGGAATGAGCAGTTCTTC. Its translation: CASSQGERRNEQFF.

The rearrangement uses TRBV11-3 and TRBJ2-6; perhaps D is TRBD1 or TRBD2 (5 bases each). The germline V and J ends were trimmed by 1 base and 2 bases, with 6 bases remaining between them. CDR1 and CDR2 (germline): SGHNT, YENEEA. This CDR3 has 15 amino acids. DNA of the CDR3: TGTGCCAGCAGCTTAGGGGGGACTGGGGCCAACGTCCTGACTTTC. As protein: CASSLGGTGANVLTF.

DNA of the CDR3: TGTGCCTCCGGGACAGTAGAAGGGACCCAGTACTTC. Its translation: CASGTVEGTQYF. This rearrangement joins TRBV19 to TRBJ2-5; 7 nucleotides align to TRBD1. The length of the CDR3 is 12 residues. The V gene end was trimmed by 11 bases and the J gene end by 7 bases; junction bases not matched to a gene: 10. The germline CDR1 and CDR2 sequences are LNHDA and SQIVND (reference sequence).